Detailed here is one T cell receptor beta chain. V gave up 1 base and J gave up 0 bases; unmatched junction bases: 7. The germline V gene has CDR1 SGHDN and CDR2 FVKESK. The CDR3 loop spans 17 amino acids. The data stem from a study of cytomegalovirus exposure and HLA in healthy donors. Study context: In terms of ancestry, the Caucasian-associated cluster contained roughly 81% of the roughly 360 genotyped donors.

The PCR contained 60 Vbeta and 13 Jbeta primers. In the source study's methods: In a later analysis, some 11 million of 83 million or so unique beta chains occurred in at least two donors. The table came from immunoSEQ multiplex PCR; TCRdb's copy has only in-frame clones and leaves some out. That table is the source of V, J and clone size, and D and trimming were worked out from the DNA. This sample carries about 270,000 clones, roughly two thirds of them seen once, and the ten largest clones take about 2.2%. Nominally healthy donors provided the samples, though records likely missed some immune exposures.

This TCR derives from a female donor in good health and CMV-seronegative. The sample comprised PBMCs. V usage is TRBV14 and J usage is TRBJ2-7, with 9 bases aligning to TRBD2. In DNA form, the CDR3 reads TGTGCCAGCAGCCAAGGGGGACTAGCTCTGAGCTCCTACGAGCAGTACTTC. It codes for CASSQGGLALSSYEQYF.